This T cell receptor beta chain was sequenced in a study of blood T cells in healthy people across ages. Each donor had roughly 10 milliliters of peripheral blood drawn. Each sample gave at least 6.5 million isolated PBMCs. The CDR3 consists of 17 residues. Germline trimming cut 0 bases from V and 6 bases from J; bases unmatched to any gene: 10. CDR1 is SGHTS and CDR2 is YDEGEE in the germline V gene. Together with a sample-barcoded 5' primer, a J-beta primer mix was included in a second PCR lasting about 6 to 11 cycles. Via MiXCR, TCRdb re-called the 5' RACE reads, giving one row per CDR3 protein. The table has about 1 million distinct CDR3 sequences, 35% to 55% seen once.

The sequence was obtained from a woman between 55 and 75 years old in good health. Material for sequencing was blood. V and J are TRBV5-8 and TRBJ1-5; the match to TRBD1 covers 9 bases. CDR3 nucleotides: TGTGCCAGCAGCTTGGCCGGGACAGGGCAAGGTCGTCAGCCCCAGCATTTT. Translating gives CASSLAGTGQGRQPQHF.